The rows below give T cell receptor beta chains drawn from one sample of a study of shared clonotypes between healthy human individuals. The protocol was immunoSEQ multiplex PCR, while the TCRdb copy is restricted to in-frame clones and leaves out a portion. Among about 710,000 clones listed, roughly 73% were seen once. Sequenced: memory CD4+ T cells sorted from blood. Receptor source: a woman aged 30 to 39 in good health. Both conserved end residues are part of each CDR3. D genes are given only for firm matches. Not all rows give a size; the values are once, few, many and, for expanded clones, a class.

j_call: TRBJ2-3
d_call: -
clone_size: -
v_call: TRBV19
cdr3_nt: TGTGCCAGCCGCCATAGGGCTCTAGCGACCGATACGCAGTATTTT
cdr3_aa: CASRHRALATDTQYF

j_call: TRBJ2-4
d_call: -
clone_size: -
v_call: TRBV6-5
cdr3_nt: TGTGCCAGCAGTTACTCGAGGACACCGGCCAAAAACATTCAGTACTTC
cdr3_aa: CASSYSRTPAKNIQYF

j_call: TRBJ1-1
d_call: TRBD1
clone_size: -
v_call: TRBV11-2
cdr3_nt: TGTGCCAGCAGCCACAGGGGCGGGGTGAGGACTGAAGCTTTCTTT
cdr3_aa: CASSHRGGVRTEAFF

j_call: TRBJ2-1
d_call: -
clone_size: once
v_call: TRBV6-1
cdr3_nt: TGTGCCAGCAGTGACGTAGGACAGTACAATGAGCAGTTCTTC
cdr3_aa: CASSDVGQYNEQFF

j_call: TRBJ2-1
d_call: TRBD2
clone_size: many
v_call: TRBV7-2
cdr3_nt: TGTGCCAGCCTTCGGACTAGCGGTAACAATGAGCAGTTCTTC
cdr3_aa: CASLRTSGNNEQFF

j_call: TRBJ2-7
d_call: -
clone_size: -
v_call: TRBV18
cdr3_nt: TGTGCCAGCTCACCACCGGGAAGGTCCTACGAGCAGTACTTC
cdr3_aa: CASSPPGRSYEQYF

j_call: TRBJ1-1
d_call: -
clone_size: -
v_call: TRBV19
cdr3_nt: TGTGCCAGTAGTATTACATCGGACACTGAAGCTTTCTTT
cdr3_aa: CASSITSDTEAFF

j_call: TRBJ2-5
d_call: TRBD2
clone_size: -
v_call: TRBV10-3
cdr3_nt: TGTGCCATCAGTGATATGGGGGGGCAAGAGACCCAGTACTTC
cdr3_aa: CAISDMGGQETQYF

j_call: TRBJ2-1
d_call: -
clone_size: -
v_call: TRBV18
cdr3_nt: TGTGCCAGCTCACCAAATTCCCACAATGAGCAGTTCTTC
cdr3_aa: CASSPNSHNEQFF

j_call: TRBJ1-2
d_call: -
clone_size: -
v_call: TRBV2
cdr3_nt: TGTGCCAGCAGTGATACACAAAGCTACACCTTC
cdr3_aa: CASSDTQSYTF

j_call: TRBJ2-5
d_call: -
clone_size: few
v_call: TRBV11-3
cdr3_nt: TGTGCCAGCAGCGTTCACGCAGCCAGCGAGACCCAGTACTTC
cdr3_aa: CASSVHAASETQYF

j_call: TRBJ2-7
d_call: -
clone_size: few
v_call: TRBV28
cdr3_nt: TGTGCCAGCAGTTTGTCTCGACAGCTCTCCTACGAGCAGTACTTC
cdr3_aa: CASSLSRQLSYEQYF

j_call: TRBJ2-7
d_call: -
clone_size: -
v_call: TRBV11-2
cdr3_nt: TGTGCCAGCAGCTTAAATGGAGGGTTCGTCTACGAGCAGTACTTC
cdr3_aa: CASSLNGGFVYEQYF

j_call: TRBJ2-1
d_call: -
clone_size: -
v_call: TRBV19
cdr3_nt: TGTGCCAGTAGTGAGGCTGGCGGTGAGCAGTTCTTC
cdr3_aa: CASSEAGGEQFF

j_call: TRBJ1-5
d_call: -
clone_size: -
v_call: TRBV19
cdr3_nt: TGTGCCAGTAGTATCAATCCCGGAGGTCAGCCCCAGCATTTT
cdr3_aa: CASSINPGGQPQHF

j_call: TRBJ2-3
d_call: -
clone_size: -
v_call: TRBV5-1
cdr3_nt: TGCGCCAGCAGCTTGGGGCAGGAGGAAATAGATACGCAGTATTTT
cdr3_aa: CASSLGQEEIDTQYF

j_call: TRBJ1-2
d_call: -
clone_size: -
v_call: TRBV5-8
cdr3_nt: TGTGCCAGCAGCCCGCCGACAGCCTCCTATGGCTACACCTTC
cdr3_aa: CASSPPTASYGYTF

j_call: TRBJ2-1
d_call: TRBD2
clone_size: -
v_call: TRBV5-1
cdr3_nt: TGCGCCAGCAGTCTAGCTAGCGGGAGCAATGAGCAGTTCTTC
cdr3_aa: CASSLASGSNEQFF

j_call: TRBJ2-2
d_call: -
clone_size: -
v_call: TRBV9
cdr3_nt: TGTGCCAGCAGCCCCAGTCGGACGTCCAATTGGGGCGGAACCGGGGAGCTGTTTTTT
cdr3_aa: CASSPSRTSNWGGTGELFF

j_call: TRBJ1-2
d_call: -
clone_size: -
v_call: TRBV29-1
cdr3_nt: TGCAGCGCCGGGACAAGCTATGGCTACACCTTC
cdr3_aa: CSAGTSYGYTF

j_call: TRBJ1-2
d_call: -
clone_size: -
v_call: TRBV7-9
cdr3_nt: TGTGCCAGCACCCCTCCTAACTATGGCTACACCTTC
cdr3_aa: CASTPPNYGYTF

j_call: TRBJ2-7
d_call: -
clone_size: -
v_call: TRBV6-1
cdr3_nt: TGTGCCAGCAGTGTTGGCGGCGGAGGAAACGAGCAGTACTTC
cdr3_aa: CASSVGGGGNEQYF

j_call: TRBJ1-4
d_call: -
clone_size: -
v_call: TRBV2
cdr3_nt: TGTGCCAGCAGTGATCTTTTACAGGGAGGCGAAAAACTGTTTTTT
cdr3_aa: CASSDLLQGGEKLFF

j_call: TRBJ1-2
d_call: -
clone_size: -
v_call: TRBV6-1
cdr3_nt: TGTGCCAGCAGCTCAGATACCAGGGGATCCTATGGCTACACCTTC
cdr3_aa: CASSSDTRGSYGYTF

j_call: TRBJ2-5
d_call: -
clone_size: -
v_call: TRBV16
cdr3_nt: TGTGCCAGCAGCCAACACCGGCGGGAGACCCAGTACTTC
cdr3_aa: CASSQHRRETQYF

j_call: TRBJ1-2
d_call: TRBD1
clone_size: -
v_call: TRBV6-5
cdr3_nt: TGTGCCAGCAGTTACCGGGACAGGGCATTAAATGGCTACACCTTC
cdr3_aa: CASSYRDRALNGYTF

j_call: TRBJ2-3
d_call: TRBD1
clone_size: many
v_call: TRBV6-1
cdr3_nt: TGTGCCAGCAGTGAAGCGCGGGGACAGGGTCTTGATACGCAGTATTTT
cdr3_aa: CASSEARGQGLDTQYF

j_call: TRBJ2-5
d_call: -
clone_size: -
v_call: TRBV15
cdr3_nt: TGTGCCACCAGCAGAGATAGGACCAGGGGAGGGACCCAGTACTTC
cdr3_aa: CATSRDRTRGGTQYF

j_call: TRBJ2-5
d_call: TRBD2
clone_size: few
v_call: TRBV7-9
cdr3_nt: TGTGCCAGCAACCCTACTAGCGGGAGGGCCCGGGAGACCCAGTACTTC
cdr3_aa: CASNPTSGRARETQYF

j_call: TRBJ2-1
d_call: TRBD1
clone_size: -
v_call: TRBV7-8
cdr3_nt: TGTGCCAGCAGCGTAAGACAGGGCAATGAGCAGTTCTTC
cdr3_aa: CASSVRQGNEQFF

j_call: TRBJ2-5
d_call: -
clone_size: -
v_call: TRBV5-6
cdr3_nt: TGTGCCAGCAGCTTGCTCTTCGGCGGGGACCAAGAGACCCAGTACTTC
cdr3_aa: CASSLLFGGDQETQYF

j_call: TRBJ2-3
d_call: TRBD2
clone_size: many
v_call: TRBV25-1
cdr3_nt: TGTGCCAGCGGGCGGGAGGGCCCTGAAGATACGCAGTATTTT
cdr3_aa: CASGREGPEDTQYF

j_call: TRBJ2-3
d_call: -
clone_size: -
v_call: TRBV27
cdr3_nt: TGTGCCAGCAACCTCGCCGGCGGACCGCAGTATTTT
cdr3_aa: CASNLAGGPQYF

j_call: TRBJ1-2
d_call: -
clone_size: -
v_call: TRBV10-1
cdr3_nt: TGCGCCAGCAGTGATTCACGGGGACCCTATGGCTACACCTTC
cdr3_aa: CASSDSRGPYGYTF

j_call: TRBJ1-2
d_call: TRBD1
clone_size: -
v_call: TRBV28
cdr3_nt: TGTGCCAGCAGTTTACGACTAGGGACAGGGGCAGGCTACACCTTC
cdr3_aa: CASSLRLGTGAGYTF

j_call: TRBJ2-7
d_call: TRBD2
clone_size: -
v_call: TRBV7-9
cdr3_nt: TGTGCCAGCAGAAGCGGGAGTTCACACGAGCAGTACTTC
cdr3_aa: CASRSGSSHEQYF

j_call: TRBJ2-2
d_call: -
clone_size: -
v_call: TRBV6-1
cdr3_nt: TGTGCCAGCAGCCACACGTACGGGGAGCTGTTTTTT
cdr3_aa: CASSHTYGELFF

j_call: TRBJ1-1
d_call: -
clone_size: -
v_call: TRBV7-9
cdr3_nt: TGTGCCAGCAGCTTAGGGGCAGGCTTGAGCACTGAAGCTTTCTTT
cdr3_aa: CASSLGAGLSTEAFF

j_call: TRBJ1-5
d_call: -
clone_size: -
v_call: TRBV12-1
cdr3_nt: TGTGCCAGCAGCTTTGTGTGGCCCCAGCATTTT
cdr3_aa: CASSFVWPQHF

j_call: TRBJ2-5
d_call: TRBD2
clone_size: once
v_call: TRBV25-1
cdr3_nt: TGTGCCAGCAGTGATCCGACTAGCGGATCTCAAGAGACCCAGTACTTC
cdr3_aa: CASSDPTSGSQETQYF

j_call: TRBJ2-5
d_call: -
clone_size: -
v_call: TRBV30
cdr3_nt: TGTGCCTGGAGCACCCCGGTCCGGATAGAGACCCAGTACTTC
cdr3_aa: CAWSTPVRIETQYF

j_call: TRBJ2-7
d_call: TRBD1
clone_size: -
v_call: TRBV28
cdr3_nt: TGTGCCAGCAGTCGACAGGGGGCCTACGAGCAGTACTTC
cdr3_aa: CASSRQGAYEQYF

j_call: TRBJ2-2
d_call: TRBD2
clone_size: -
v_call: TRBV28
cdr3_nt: TGTGCCGGCGCCTCTAGCGGAAAATACACCGGGGAGCTGTTTTTT
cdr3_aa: CAGASSGKYTGELFF

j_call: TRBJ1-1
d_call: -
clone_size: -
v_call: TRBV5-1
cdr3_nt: TGCGCCAGCAGCCCGGACAGCCCGAACACTGAAGCTTTCTTT
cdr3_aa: CASSPDSPNTEAFF

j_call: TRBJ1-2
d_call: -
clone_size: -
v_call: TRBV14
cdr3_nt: TGTGCCAGCAGCTATTTCAGGAACTATGGCTACACCTTC
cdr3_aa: CASSYFRNYGYTF

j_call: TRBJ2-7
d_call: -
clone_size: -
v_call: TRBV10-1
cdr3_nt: TGCGCCAGCAGTGAGTACAGGCAGAACTACGAGCAGTACTTC
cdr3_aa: CASSEYRQNYEQYF

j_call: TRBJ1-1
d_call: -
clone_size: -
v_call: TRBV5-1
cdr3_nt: TGCGCCAGCAGCTATCGGGAGGGGGAGACTGAAGCTTTCTTT
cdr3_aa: CASSYREGETEAFF

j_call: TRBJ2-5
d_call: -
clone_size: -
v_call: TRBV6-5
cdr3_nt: TGTGCCAGCAGTTCCAACTTCCTAATAACTCAAGAGACCCAGTACTTC
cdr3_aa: CASSSNFLITQETQYF

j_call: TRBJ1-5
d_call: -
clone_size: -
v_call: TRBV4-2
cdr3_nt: TGTGCCAGCAGCCAAAATGGGCAAGGCTATAGCAATCAGCCCCAGCATTTT
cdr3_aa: CASSQNGQGYSNQPQHF

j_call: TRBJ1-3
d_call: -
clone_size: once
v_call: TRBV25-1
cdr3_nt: TGTGCCAGCAGTGAACTCAACACCATATATTTT
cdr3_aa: CASSELNTIYF

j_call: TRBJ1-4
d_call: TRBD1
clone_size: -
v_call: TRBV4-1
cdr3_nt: TGCGCCAGCAGCCAAGCCCCGTACAGGGGAAATGAAAAACTGTTTTTT
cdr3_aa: CASSQAPYRGNEKLFF

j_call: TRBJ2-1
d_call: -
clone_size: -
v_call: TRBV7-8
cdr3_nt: TGTGCCAGCAGCCACGCGAGTGGCGTCTCCTACAATGAGCAGTTCTTC
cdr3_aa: CASSHASGVSYNEQFF

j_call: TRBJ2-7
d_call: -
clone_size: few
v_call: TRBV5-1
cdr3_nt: TGCGCCAGCAGCTTGGTACGGGGTATCTCCTACGAGCAGTACTTC
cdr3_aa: CASSLVRGISYEQYF

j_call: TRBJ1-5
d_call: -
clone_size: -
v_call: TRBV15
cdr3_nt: TGTGCCACCAGCATAGGGGATCAGCCCCAGCATTTT
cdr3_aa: CATSIGDQPQHF

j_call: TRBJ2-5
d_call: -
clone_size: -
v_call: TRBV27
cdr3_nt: TGTGCCAGCAGTCCGAGACCCAGGGCGGAGACCCAGTACTTC
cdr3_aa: CASSPRPRAETQYF